These T cell receptor beta chains were read from a single sample in a study of T cell repertoires in cytomegalovirus infection. MiXCR, applied by TCRdb to the reads, yields one record per CDR3 protein. This table holds 400,000 to 600,000 distinct CDR3 sequences, roughly 42% found once. Their antigens are not known. The sample consisted of cultured PBMCs, taken from culture after CMV antigen stimulation. These receptors all come from a human donor in good health (CMV status not recorded). Some clones in this sample may be carry-over from other donors' samples. The CDR3 runs from the conserved cysteine through the conserved F or W. A D gene is named only where the DNA matches it firmly. Only part of the rows carry a size: once, few, many, or a class if the clone is expanded.

clone size,J gene,V gene,D gene,CDR3 protein,CDR3 DNA
few,TRBJ2-5,TRBV20-1,NA,CSAPTEWGRETQYF,TGCAGTGCTCCCACTGAGTGGGGTCGGGAGACCCAGTACTTC
few,TRBJ1-5,TRBV11-1,TRBD1,CASSSRTGLHQPQHF,TGTGCCAGCAGCAGCCGGACAGGGCTTCATCAGCCCCAGCATTTT
few,TRBJ2-2,TRBV12-3/TRBV12-4,NA,CARITGEEAGELFF,TGTGCCAGGATTACAGGGGAGGAGGCCGGGGAGCTGTTTTTT
few,TRBJ2-1,TRBV6-5,NA,CASSPEAGSYNEQFF,TGTGCCAGCAGCCCCGAGGCGGGCTCCTACAATGAGCAGTTCTTC
NA,TRBJ2-2,TRBV7-2,NA,CASSLRVGTGELFF,TGTGCCAGCAGCCTAAGGGTCGGTACCGGGGAGCTGTTTTTT
NA,TRBJ2-1,TRBV7-8,NA,CASSSGRDFANEQFF,TGTGCCAGCAGCTCAGGCCGGGACTTTGCGAATGAGCAGTTCTTC
NA,TRBJ2-1,TRBV9,TRBD2,CASSVGTSGRFNEQFF,TGTGCCAGCAGCGTAGGGACTAGCGGGAGGTTCAATGAGCAGTTCTTC
NA,TRBJ2-7,TRBV4-1,NA,CASSQDIAYEQYF,TGCGCCAGCAGCCAAGATATCGCCTACGAGCAGTACTTC
few,TRBJ1-5,TRBV7-8,NA,CASSLFTYSNQPQHF,TGTGCCAGCAGCTTATTTACGTATAGCAATCAGCCCCAGCATTTT
NA,TRBJ1-5,TRBV20-1,NA,CSAQEGQGYQPQHF,TGCAGTGCCCAGGAGGGGCAGGGCTATCAGCCCCAGCATTTT
few,TRBJ1-2,TRBV7-2,NA,CASSQDQYGYTF,TGTGCCAGCAGCCAAGATCAGTATGGCTACACCTTC
NA,TRBJ1-1,TRBV6-2/TRBV6-3,TRBD1,CASSPGQGGKAFF,TGTGCCAGCAGCCCCGGACAGGGAGGAAAGGCTTTCTTT
few,TRBJ1-2,TRBV6-1,NA,CASEGGYTF,TGTGCCAGCGAGGGGGGCTACACCTTC
many,TRBJ1-1,TRBV7-2,NA,CASSLYSEAFF,TGTGCCAGCAGCTTGTACTCGGAAGCTTTCTTT
NA,TRBJ2-6,TRBV6-5,NA,CASGRSSGANVLTF,TGTGCCAGCGGGCGTTCCTCTGGGGCCAACGTCCTGACTTTC
few,TRBJ2-2,TRBV5-4,NA,CASSPRGSANTGELFF,TGTGCCAGCAGCCCTAGAGGTAGCGCGAACACCGGGGAGCTGTTTTTT
NA,TRBJ1-6,TRBV27,NA,CASSSNHGDNSPLHF,TGTGCCAGCAGCTCCAATCATGGGGATAATTCACCCCTCCACTTT
many,TRBJ1-2,TRBV7-8,NA,CASREGGSELANYGYTF,TGTGCCAGCAGAGAGGGAGGTTCCGAGTTAGCTAACTATGGCTACACCTTC
NA,TRBJ1-1,TRBV2,TRBD1,CASIKGQAETEAFF,TGTGCCAGCATTAAGGGACAGGCAGAAACTGAAGCTTTCTTT
NA,TRBJ2-7,TRBV12-5,NA,CASGPDSRYEQYF,TGTGCTAGTGGCCCCGACAGCCGCTACGAGCAGTACTTC
NA,TRBJ1-6,TRBV20-1,NA,CSANEGPPGTPLHF,TGCAGTGCTAATGAGGGCCCCCCGGGAACACCCCTCCACTTT
many,TRBJ1-4,TRBV7-2,NA,CASNDGQSGKLFF,TGTGCCAGCAACGATGGCCAGTCCGGAAAACTGTTTTTT
few,TRBJ2-5,TRBV7-2,NA,CASSLAWGGAGETQYF,TGTGCCAGCAGCTTAGCTTGGGGGGGGGCCGGGGAGACCCAGTACTTC
NA,TRBJ1-1,TRBV6-6,TRBD1,CASRGRDSYYKNTEAFF,TGTGCCAGCAGAGGCCGGGACAGTTATTATAAGAACACTGAAGCTTTCTTT
NA,TRBJ2-5,TRBV5-1,TRBD2,CASTRGTSGSQETQYF,TGCGCCAGCACTAGGGGGACTAGCGGGTCCCAAGAGACCCAGTACTTC
NA,TRBJ2-1,TRBV7-8,NA,CASTPSRGAYNEQFF,TGTGCCAGCACCCCCAGCCGGGGGGCGTACAATGAGCAGTTCTTC
few,TRBJ2-2,TRBV7-8,TRBD2,CASSLERLAGVGELFF,TGTGCCAGCAGTCTAGAGCGCCTGGCGGGGGTCGGGGAGCTGTTTTTT
few,TRBJ2-7,TRBV7-2,NA,CASSLEPGTTDYEQYF,TGTGCCAGCAGCTTAGAACCTGGGACAACTGACTACGAGCAGTACTTC
NA,TRBJ1-1,TRBV6-5,NA,CASSLRESSGGAFF,TGTGCCAGCAGTCTCAGGGAGTCAAGCGGCGGGGCTTTCTTT
few,TRBJ1-2,TRBV7-2,TRBD1,CASSLDRETGYGYTF,TGTGCCAGCAGCTTAGACAGGGAGACAGGGTATGGCTACACCTTC
few,TRBJ1-6,TRBV7-2,NA,CASSQGRAYNSPLHF,TGTGCCAGCAGTCAGGGGAGGGCCTATAATTCACCCCTCCACTTT
NA,TRBJ2-7,TRBV12-3/TRBV12-4,TRBD1,CASSRGTGITYEQYF,TGTGCCAGCAGTCGGGGGACAGGGATCACCTACGAGCAGTACTTC
NA,TRBJ2-3,TRBV27,NA,CASKRTTSSTDTQYF,TGTGCCAGCAAACGGACTACCTCTAGCACAGATACGCAGTATTTT
few,TRBJ2-1,TRBV11-2,NA,CASSLDRGMNEQFF,TGTGCCAGCAGCTTAGATAGGGGGATGAATGAGCAGTTCTTC
few,TRBJ2-3,TRBV7-9,NA,CASSLDFSRDTQYF,TGTGCCAGCAGCTTAGATTTTTCTAGGGATACGCAGTATTTT
NA,TRBJ1-6,TRBV27,TRBD1,CASRDTRGPASSYNSPLHF,TGTGCCAGCAGGGACACCAGGGGGCCGGCCAGCTCCTATAATTCACCCCTCCACTTT
NA,TRBJ2-3,TRBV12-3/TRBV12-4,NA,CASSPPMDTQYF,TGTGCCAGCAGTCCCCCAATGGATACGCAGTATTTT
NA,TRBJ1-2,TRBV7-2,TRBD1,CASSSGTGHYGYTF,TGTGCCAGCAGCTCGGGGACAGGGCACTATGGCTACACCTTC
NA,TRBJ2-7,TRBV11-2,NA,CASSTLRQGKGQYF,TGTGCCAGCAGCACATTAAGGCAGGGAAAGGGGCAGTACTTC
NA,TRBJ2-3,TRBV7-9,NA,CASSFADGSLPDTQYF,TGTGCCAGCAGCTTCGCAGACGGGAGCCTCCCAGATACGCAGTATTTT
NA,TRBJ2-3,TRBV6-6,NA,CASRSSGSRADTQYF,TGTGCCAGCAGGAGCTCAGGCAGCAGAGCAGATACGCAGTATTTT
few,TRBJ2-5,TRBV7-6,TRBD1,CASSLVSGGSETQYF,TGTGCCAGCAGCTTAGTCTCAGGGGGCTCAGAGACCCAGTACTTC
NA,TRBJ2-4,TRBV5-6,TRBD2,CASSLGGGGKNIQYF,TGTGCCAGCAGCTTGGGGGGGGGGGGCAAAAACATTCAGTACTTC
NA,TRBJ2-3,TRBV6-1,NA,CASSEDRNSDTQYF,TGTGCCAGCAGTGAGGATCGGAATTCAGATACGCAGTATTTT
NA,TRBJ2-7,TRBV20-1,NA,CSARPLNRGYEQYF,TGCAGTGCTAGACCACTAAATAGGGGATACGAGCAGTACTTC
many,TRBJ2-1,TRBV7-2,NA,CASSLNTYNEQFF,TGTGCCAGCAGCTTAAATACCTACAATGAGCAGTTCTTC